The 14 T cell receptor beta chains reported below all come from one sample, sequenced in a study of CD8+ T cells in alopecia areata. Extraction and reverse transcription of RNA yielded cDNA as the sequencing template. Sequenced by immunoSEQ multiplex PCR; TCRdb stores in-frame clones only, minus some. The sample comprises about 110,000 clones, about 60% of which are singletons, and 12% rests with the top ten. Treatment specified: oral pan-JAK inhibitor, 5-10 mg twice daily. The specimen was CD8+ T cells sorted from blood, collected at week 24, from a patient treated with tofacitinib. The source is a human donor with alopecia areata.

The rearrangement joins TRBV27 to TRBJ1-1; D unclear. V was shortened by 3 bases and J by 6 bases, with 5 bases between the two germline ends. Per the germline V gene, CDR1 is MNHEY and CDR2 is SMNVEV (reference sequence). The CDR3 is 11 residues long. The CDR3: CASSFGAEAFF. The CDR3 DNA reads TGTGCCAGCAGTTTCGGGGCTGAAGCTTTCTTT.

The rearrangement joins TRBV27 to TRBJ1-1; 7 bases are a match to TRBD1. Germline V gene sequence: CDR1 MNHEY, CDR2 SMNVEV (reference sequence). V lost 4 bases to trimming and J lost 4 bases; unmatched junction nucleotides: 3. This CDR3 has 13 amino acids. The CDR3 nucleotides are TGTGCCAGCAGTTCACAGGGGAGCACTGAAGCTTTCTTT. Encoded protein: CASSSQGSTEAFF.

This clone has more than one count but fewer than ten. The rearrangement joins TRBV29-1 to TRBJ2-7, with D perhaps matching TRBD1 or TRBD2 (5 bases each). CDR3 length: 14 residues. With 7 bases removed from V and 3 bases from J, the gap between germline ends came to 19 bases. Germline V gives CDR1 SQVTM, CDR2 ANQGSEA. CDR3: CSAGDPQEGYEQYF. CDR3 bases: TGCAGCGCCGGGGACCCCCAAGAGGGCTACGAGCAGTACTTC.

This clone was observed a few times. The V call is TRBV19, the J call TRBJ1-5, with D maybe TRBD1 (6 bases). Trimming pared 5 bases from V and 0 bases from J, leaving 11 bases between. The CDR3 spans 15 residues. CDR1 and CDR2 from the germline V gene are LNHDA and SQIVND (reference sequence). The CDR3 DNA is TGTGCCAGTAGTTTCGGACAGAATAGCAATCAGCCCCAGCATTTT. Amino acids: CASSFGQNSNQPQHF. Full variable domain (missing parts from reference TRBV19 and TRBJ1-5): DGGITQSPKYLFRKEGQNVTLSCEQNLNHDAMYWYRQDPGQGLRLIYYSQIVNDFQKGDIAEGYSVSREKKESFPLTVTSAQKNPTAFYLCASSFGQNSNQPQHFGDGTRLSIL.

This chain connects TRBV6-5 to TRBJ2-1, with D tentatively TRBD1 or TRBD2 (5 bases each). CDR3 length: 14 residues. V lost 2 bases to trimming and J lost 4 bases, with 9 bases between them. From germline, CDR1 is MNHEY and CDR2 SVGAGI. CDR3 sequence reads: CASSYEGRYNEQFF. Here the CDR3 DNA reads TGTGCCAGCAGTTACGAGGGACGTTACAATGAGCAGTTCTTC.

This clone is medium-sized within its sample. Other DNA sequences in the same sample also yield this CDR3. The CDR3 spells CASSDSRDTGELFF. The CDR3 nucleotides are TGTGCCAGCAGTGACTCTAGGGACACCGGGGAGCTGTTTTTT. V gene TRBV6-4 combines with J gene TRBJ2-2; D is undetermined. Germline lookup yields CDR1 MRHNA and CDR2 SNTAGT. Trimming removed 0 bases from V and 3 bases from J, with 5 bases in between. There are 14 residues in the CDR3.

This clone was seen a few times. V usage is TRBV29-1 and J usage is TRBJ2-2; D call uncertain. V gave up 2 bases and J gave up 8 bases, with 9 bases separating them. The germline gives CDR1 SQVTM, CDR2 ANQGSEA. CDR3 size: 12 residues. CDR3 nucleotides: TGCAGCGTTGAACCCCCCTCGGGGGAGCTGTTTTTT. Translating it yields CSVEPPSGELFF.

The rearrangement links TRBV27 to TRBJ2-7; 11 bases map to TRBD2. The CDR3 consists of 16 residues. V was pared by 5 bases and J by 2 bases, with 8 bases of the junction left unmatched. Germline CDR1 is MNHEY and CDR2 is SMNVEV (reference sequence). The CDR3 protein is CASSPSSGGLTYEQYF. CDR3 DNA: TGTGCCAGCAGTCCTTCTAGCGGGGGGCTAACCTACGAGCAGTACTTC.

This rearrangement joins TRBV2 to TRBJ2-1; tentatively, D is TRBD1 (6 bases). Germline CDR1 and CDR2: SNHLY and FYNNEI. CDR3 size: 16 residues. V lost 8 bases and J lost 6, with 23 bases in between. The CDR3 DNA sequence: TGTGCCAGCCGTCCGCCCGAAGGGGGATCCCTCAATGAGCAGTTCTTC. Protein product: CASRPPEGGSLNEQFF.

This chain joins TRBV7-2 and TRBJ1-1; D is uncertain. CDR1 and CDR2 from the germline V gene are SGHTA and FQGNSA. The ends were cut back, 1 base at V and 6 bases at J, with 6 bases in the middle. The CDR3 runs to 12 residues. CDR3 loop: CASSLVWSEAFF. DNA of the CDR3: TGTGCCAGCAGCTTAGTTTGGTCTGAAGCTTTCTTT.

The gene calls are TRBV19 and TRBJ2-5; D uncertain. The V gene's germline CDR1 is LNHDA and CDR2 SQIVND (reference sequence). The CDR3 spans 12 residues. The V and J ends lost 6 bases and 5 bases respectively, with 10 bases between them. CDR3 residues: CASSSATETQYF. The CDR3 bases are TGTGCCAGTAGCTCAGCTACTGAGACCCAGTACTTC.

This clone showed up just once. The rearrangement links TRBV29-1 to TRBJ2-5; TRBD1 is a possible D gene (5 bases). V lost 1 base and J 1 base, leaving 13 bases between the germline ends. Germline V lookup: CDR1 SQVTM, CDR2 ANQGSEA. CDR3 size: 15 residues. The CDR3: CSVEGGAGLQETQYF. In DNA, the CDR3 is TGCAGCGTTGAAGGTGGGGCAGGTCTCCAAGAGACCCAGTACTTC.

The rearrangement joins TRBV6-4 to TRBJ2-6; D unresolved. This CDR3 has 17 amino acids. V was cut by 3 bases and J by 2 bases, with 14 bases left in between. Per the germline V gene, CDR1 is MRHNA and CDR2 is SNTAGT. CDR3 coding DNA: TGTGCCAGCAGTGAGGGCCCAGATCAAGCTGGGGCCAACGTCCTGACTTTC. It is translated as CASSEGPDQAGANVLTF.

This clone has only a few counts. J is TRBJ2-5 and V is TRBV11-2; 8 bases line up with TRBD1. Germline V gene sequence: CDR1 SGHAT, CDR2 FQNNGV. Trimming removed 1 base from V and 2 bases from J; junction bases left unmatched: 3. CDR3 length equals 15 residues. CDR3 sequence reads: CASSLVGTGQETQYF. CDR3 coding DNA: TGTGCCAGCAGCTTAGTAGGGACAGGTCAAGAGACCCAGTACTTC.